This T cell receptor (beta chain) was sequenced in a study of response to subunit inactivated influenza vaccine. A word on this clonotype: What it binds is not known.

TCRdb reprocessed the RT-PCR reads with MiXCR, giving one entry per CDR3 protein. The sample contains about 300,000 distinct CDR3 sequences, around a fifth of which appear only once. Study outcomes and limitations: Authors suggested each seasonal influenza vaccination recruits few new T cells.

The V gene lost 1 base and the J gene lost 6 bases, with 11 bases spanning the gap. Looked up from germline, CDR1 is SGHRS and CDR2 is YFSETQ. This CDR3 region has 13 residues. The rearrangement uses TRBV5-1 and TRBJ2-7, with D hard to call. This receptor was identified in a man aged 50 to 69 who received an inactivated influenza vaccine. This material consisted of PBMCs from blood, taken about 19 months after vaccination. The CDR3 bases are TGCGCCAGCAGCTTGCTCGGTACTGGCGAGCAGTACTTC. Translating it yields CASSLLGTGEQYF.